The present T cell receptor beta chain was sequenced within a study of T cell responses to AZD1222 COVID-19 vaccine. The CDR3 runs to 12 residues. Trimming left V 6 bases short and J 5 bases short, with 8 bases between. Germline CDR1 and CDR2: SEHNR and FQNEAQ (reference sequence). Some clones are missing from TCRdb's copy, which holds only in-frame ones; the method was immunoSEQ multiplex PCR. The sample shows some 130,000 clones, over 80% of them seen only once. This sequence joins TRBV7-9 and TRBJ2-1; D uncertain. This clonotype originated in an adult who received the AZD1222 COVID-19 vaccine. The sequences come from peripheral blood, collected 28 days after the second AZD1222 dose. CDR3 DNA: TGTGCCAGCAGAGTGGTAAACAATGAGCAGTTCTTC. It encodes CASRVVNNEQFF.